The 27 T cell receptor beta chains below all came from one sample that was sequenced in a study of T cell changes during pregnancy in multiple sclerosis. Profiled with immunoSEQ multiplex PCR; TCRdb holds only in-frame clones, not every one. The table shows some 40,000 clones, with about nine tenths occurring only once. Sequencing used peripheral blood, obtained in the second trimester of pregnancy. Receptor source: a female donor in good health, enrolled as a control in a pregnancy study.

The V and J genes are TRBV6-1 and TRBJ1-1, with 8 bases lining up with TRBD1. V was clipped by 3 bases and J by 13 bases; unmatched bases: 7. The CDR3 extends over 12 amino acids. Germline CDR1 and CDR2: MNHNS and SASEGT. The chain's CDR3 is CASSERGQEGFF. The CDR3 DNA reads as TGTGCCAGCAGTGAGAGGGGACAGGAGGGTTTCTTT.

The chain couples TRBV5-6 to TRBJ1-5; TRBD1 matches at 10 bases. V shed 2 bases and J 6 bases; nucleotides not matched to a gene: 5. The CDR3 runs to 15 residues. The germline CDR1 and CDR2 sequences are SGHDT and YYEEEE. The CDR3 reads CASSFGTGASQPQHF. CDR3 coding DNA: TGTGCCAGCAGCTTTGGGACAGGGGCGTCTCAGCCCCAGCATTTT.

CDR3 DNA sequence: TGTGCCAGCAGCTTAGATCTTGGGGGGAGCCCCAATGAGCAGTTCTTC. Translating gives CASSLDLGGSPNEQFF. This sequence joins TRBV11-2 and TRBJ2-1; D is perhaps TRBD2 (6 bases). Germline V CDR1 and CDR2: SGHAT, FQNNGV. The V end was cut by 0 bases, the J end by 6 bases, with 15 bases between. The CDR3 runs 16 residues.

This sequence joins TRBV30 and TRBJ2-3, with D perhaps matching TRBD2 (5 bases). V shed 1 base and J shed 6 bases, with 11 bases lying between them. This CDR3 has 13 amino acids. The germline V gene has CDR1 GTSNPN and CDR2 SVGIG (reference sequence). CDR3 sequence: CAWSGHSGDTQYF. Written as DNA, the CDR3 is TGTGCCTGGAGTGGGCACAGCGGCGATACGCAGTATTTT.

This clone was picked up one time. This chain uses TRBV30 with TRBJ2-1; D is ambiguous. The ends were cut back, 0 bases at V and 4 bases at J, with 16 bases in the middle. Germline CDR1 is GTSNPN and CDR2 is SVGIG (reference sequence). The CDR3 consists of 16 residues. CDR3 DNA sequence: TGTGCCTGGAGTGTACCCCCTCCACTCCATTACAATGAGCAGTTCTTC. Encoded protein: CAWSVPPPLHYNEQFF.

The chain uses TRBV30 and TRBJ2-4; TRBD1 agrees at 7 bases. The CDR3 covers 13 residues. The junction had 6 bases not matched to a gene; V was cut back by 3 bases and J by 7 bases. Per germline, CDR1 GTSNPN and CDR2 SVGIG (reference sequence). The CDR3 DNA is TGTGCCTGGAGATATGGGACAGAGAACATTCAGTACTTC. The encoded protein is CAWRYGTENIQYF.

The rearrangement links TRBV4-1 to TRBJ2-7; weak D call: TRBD1 (6 bases). Germline V gene data show CDR1 as MGHRA and CDR2 as YSYEKL. Trimming removed 0 bases from V and 3 bases from J, with 12 bases in between. The CDR3 runs 15 residues. DNA for the CDR3: TGCGCCAGCAGCCAAGAAGGGGGATCGAGCTACGAGCAGTACTTC. This encodes CASSQEGGSSYEQYF.

This clone appeared a few times. This chain connects TRBV6-1 to TRBJ1-5; maybe TRBD1 (6 bases). The germline gives CDR1 MNHNS, CDR2 SASEGT. The CDR3 loop spans 16 amino acids. The ends were cut back, 3 bases at V and 0 bases at J, with 12 bases in the middle. CDR3 sequence reads: CASSEGGTHSNQPQHF. The CDR3 nucleotides read TGTGCCAGCAGTGAGGGAGGGACACATAGCAATCAGCCCCAGCATTTT.

The rearrangement uses TRBV2 and TRBJ1-4; D not resolved. The CDR3 is made up of 12 amino acids. Looked up from germline, CDR1 is SNHLY and CDR2 is FYNNEI. V lost 5 bases and J 13 bases, leaving 14 bases between the germline ends. The CDR3, as DNA: TGTGCCAGCAGTCTCCGGAGGGAGAGACTGTTTTTT. The encoded protein is CASSLRRERLFF. Full variable domain (rest looked up from reference TRBV2 and TRBJ1-4): EPEVTQTPSHQVTQMGQEVILRCVPISNHLYFYWYRQILGQKVEFLVSFYNNEISEKSEIFDDQFSVERPDGSNFTLKIRSTKLEDSAMYFCASSLRRERLFFGSGTQLSVL.

The CDR3: CASSPGLATTSTDTQYF. CDR3 sequence (DNA): TGTGCCAGCAGCCCGGGACTAGCGACCACTAGCACAGATACGCAGTATTTT. The V gene is TRBV7-8, the J gene TRBJ2-3, with 10 bases identical to TRBD2. J was trimmed by 0 bases and V by 5 bases; bases with no gene match: 8. CDR1 is SGHVS and CDR2 is FQNEAQ in the germline V gene. The CDR3 length is 17 residues.

This clone was found once. The chain uses TRBV7-6 and TRBJ1-2; tentatively, D is TRBD1 (6 bases). Per germline, CDR1 SGHVS and CDR2 FNYEAQ. CDR3 length: 16 amino acids. The V end lost 1 base, the J end lost 7 bases, and 19 bases lay between the germline ends. Here the CDR3 DNA reads TGTGCCAGCAGCTTAGAGGCAGGGGCCAACTACGGTGGCTACACCTTC. It is translated as CASSLEAGANYGGYTF.

The chain employs TRBV30 and TRBJ1-1; no clear D gene. The germline CDR1 and CDR2 sequences are GTSNPN and SVGIG (reference sequence). Trimming took 0 bases from V and 3 from J, leaving 11 bases between them. This CDR3 has 14 residues. As DNA, the CDR3 is TGTGCCTGGAGTGTGAGGGATTTAGACACTGAAGCTTTCTTT. Translation gives CAWSVRDLDTEAFF.

This chain connects TRBV5-4 to TRBJ1-2; 9 nucleotides agree with TRBD1. Germline-derived CDR1 and CDR2 are SGHNT and YYREEE (reference sequence). V was clipped by 0 bases and J by 2 bases; unmatched bases: 5. This CDR3 has 16 residues. The CDR3 DNA is TGTGCCAGCAGCTTGGTCCCGGGACAGGGAAACTATGGCTACACCTTC. Amino acid sequence: CASSLVPGQGNYGYTF.

The V and J genes are TRBV11-3 and TRBJ2-1; possible D gene TRBD2, 5 bases. Germline V gene data show CDR1 as SGHNT and CDR2 as YENEEA. V was cut by 1 base and J by 7 bases, with 11 bases left in between. The CDR3 covers 14 residues. The CDR3 here is CASSLASTANEQFF. The CDR3 DNA reads TGTGCCAGCAGCTTAGCTAGCACGGCAAATGAGCAGTTCTTC.

The V gene is TRBV5-4, the J gene TRBJ2-3; possibly TRBD2 for D (6 bases). The germline V gene encodes CDR1 SGHNT and CDR2 YYREEE (reference sequence). V was pared by 4 bases and J by 0 bases, with 21 bases between. The CDR3 is 18 amino acids. CDR3 region: CASSPVLLAGTSTDTQYF. The CDR3 region has the DNA TGTGCCAGCAGCCCAGTTTTATTGGCGGGGACTAGCACAGATACGCAGTATTTT.

The chain joins TRBV27 to TRBJ2-4; 10 bases map to TRBD1. From germline, CDR1 is MNHEY and CDR2 SMNVEV (reference sequence). The CDR3 spans 16 residues. V trimming: 6 bases; J trimming: 7 bases; junction bases outside the gene matches: 12. The CDR3 protein is CASSLTRTGGWNIQYF. CDR3 in DNA: TGTGCCAGCAGCCTGACCCGGACAGGGGGTTGGAACATTCAGTACTTC.

V usage is TRBV19 and J usage is TRBJ2-1, with 7 bases matching TRBD2. CDR1 is LNHDA, CDR2 SQIVND, per germline (reference sequence). This CDR3 is built from 15 residues. The trim removed 6 bases at V and 8 bases at J, leaving 13 bases unmatched. The CDR3 DNA sequence: TGTGCCAGTAGGCGGGAAAGGACGGGAGGCGATGAGCAGTTCTTC. This sequence encodes CASRRERTGGDEQFF.

A single count supports this clone. The chain carries TRBV6-5 and TRBJ2-2, with TRBD2 matching 10 bases. V lost 4 bases, J lost 3 bases, and 5 bases stayed unmatched. The germline V gene encodes CDR1 MNHEY and CDR2 SVGAGI. The CDR3 has 16 amino acids. The CDR3 reads CASSLAGGSYTGELFF. CDR3 sequence (DNA): TGTGCCAGCAGTTTAGCGGGAGGATCGTACACCGGGGAGCTGTTTTTT.

This clone came up once. J is TRBJ2-5 and V is TRBV4-1, with TRBD2 matching over 10 bases. CDR1 is MGHRA and CDR2 is YSYEKL in the germline V gene. Germline trimming cut 2 bases from V and 4 bases from J; bases unmatched to any gene: 10. This CDR3 spans 17 amino acids. The CDR3 protein is CASSQTPSGGVGETQYF. CDR3 nucleotides: TGCGCCAGCAGCCAAACGCCAAGCGGGGGGGTCGGAGAGACCCAGTACTTC.

V and J are TRBV7-9 and TRBJ2-2; the D gene is possibly TRBD1 (6 bases). Germline lookup yields CDR1 SEHNR and CDR2 FQNEAQ (reference sequence). The V and J ends lost 5 bases and 1 base respectively, with 14 bases between them. CDR3 length equals 16 residues. CDR3 sequence: CASSRWGRGNTGELFF. The CDR3 region has the DNA TGTGCCAGCAGCCGATGGGGCAGGGGGAACACCGGGGAGCTGTTTTTT. The variable domain in full, completed from reference TRBV7-9 and TRBJ2-2, reads DTGVSQNPRHKITKRGQNVTFRCDPISEHNRLYWYRQTLGQGPEFLTYFQNEAQLEKSRLLSDRFSAERPKGSFSTLEIQRTEQGDSAMYLCASSRWGRGNTGELFFGEGSRLTVL.

V is TRBV7-7 and J is TRBJ1-4; D remains ambiguous. V was shortened by 5 bases and J by 8 bases, with 12 bases between the two germline ends. Germline CDR1 reads SSHAT; CDR2 reads FNYEAQ (reference sequence). The CDR3 has 13 residues. CDR3 protein: CASSRNIIEKLFF. In nucleotides, the CDR3 is TGTGCCAGCAGCCGTAACATTATCGAAAAACTGTTTTTT.

A word on this clone: One end of the junction is discordant with germline, which a read error may explain. The chain recombines TRBV27 with TRBJ1-2; 10 bases map to TRBD1. CDR1 and CDR2 from the germline V gene are MNHEY and SMNVEV (reference sequence). CDR3 size: 12 residues. The CDR3 sequence: CASSTRDRGLSF. In DNA, the CDR3 is TGTGCCAGCAGTACCCGGGACAGGGGATTGTCCTTC.

The chain combines TRBV4-3 with TRBJ2-3; D gene ambiguous. The CDR3 consists of 14 residues. V lost 0 bases and J lost 1, with 5 bases in between. CDR1 is LGHNA, CDR2 YSLEER, per germline. The CDR3 nucleotides read TGCGCCAGCAGCCAAGATGGGCGCACAGATACGCAGTATTTT. Translation: CASSQDGRTDTQYF.

J is TRBJ2-7 and V is TRBV29-1; D is possibly TRBD1 (6 bases). Germline CDR1 SQVTM, CDR2 ANQGSEA. Trimming removed 8 bases at V and 6 bases at J, with 20 bases between. This CDR3 has 13 residues. CDR3 coding DNA: TGCAGCATCCGGGACACGGTGTTCGGCGAGCAGTACTTC. Its translation: CSIRDTVFGEQYF.

This rearrangement joins TRBV11-2 to TRBJ1-1; D is ambiguous. This CDR3 comprises 13 residues. Germline lookup yields CDR1 SGHAT and CDR2 FQNNGV. The germline V and J ends were trimmed by 3 bases and 7 bases, with 12 bases remaining between them. CDR3 sequence (DNA): TGTGCCAGCAGCTTCCTTGACAACCTTGAAGCTTTCTTT. Encoded protein: CASSFLDNLEAFF.

V usage is TRBV9 and J usage is TRBJ2-5; 15 bases map to TRBD2. Germline loops: CDR1 SGDLS, CDR2 YYNGEE. The CDR3 length is 16 residues. The V segment lost 5 bases and the J segment 5 bases; nucleotides outside the gene matches: 7. In DNA, the CDR3 is TGTGCCAGCAGTTGGACTAGCGGGGGGGCCGGGGAGACCCAGTACTTC. Amino acid sequence: CASSWTSGGAGETQYF. The full variable domain, its missing parts supplied by reference TRBV9 and TRBJ2-5, is DSGVTQTPKHLITATGQRVTLRCSPRSGDLSVYWYQQSLDQGLQFLIQYYNGEERAKGNILERFSAQQFPDLHSELNLSSLELGDSALYFCASSWTSGGAGETQYFGPGTRLLVL.

V is TRBV7-9 and J is TRBJ2-7, with D maybe TRBD1 (6 bases). Trimming shortened V by 9 bases and J by 1 base, and 10 bases separated the two germline ends. The CDR3 spans 12 residues. CDR1 and CDR2 from the germline V gene are SEHNR and FQNEAQ (reference sequence). CDR3 sequence: CASQGLSYEQYF. In DNA, the CDR3 is TGTGCCAGTCAGGGGCTTTCCTACGAGCAGTACTTC.